Listed here are 14 T cell receptor beta chains from one sample, sequenced in a study of T cells in tumors after PD-1 blockade. Only in-frame clones appear in the TCRdb table, and some are missing; sequencing was by immunoSEQ multiplex PCR. The table shows 15,000 or so clones, with 82% occurring only once. This sample comprised PBMCs, obtained after anti-PD-1 treatment. These receptors all come from a human donor with basal cell carcinoma.

V is TRBV3-1 (or the pseudogene TRBV3-2) and J is TRBJ2-5, with D tentatively TRBD1 (7 bases). Trimming shortened V by 0 bases and J by 5 bases, and 10 bases separated the two germline ends. The CDR3 sequence is 14 residues long. The germline V gene has CDR1 LGHDT and CDR2 YNNKEL (reference sequence). The CDR3 DNA reads as TGTGCCAGCAGCCAAGATTCAGGGGGGGAGACCCAGTACTTC. Translating gives CASSQDSGGETQYF.

The V call is TRBV3-1 (or the pseudogene TRBV3-2), the J call TRBJ1-1; tentatively, D is TRBD1 (5 bases). Trimming took off 6 bases at V and 5 bases at J, with 16 bases between the two ends. Germline CDR1 LGHDT, CDR2 YNNKEL (reference sequence). The length of the CDR3 is 14 residues. The CDR3 region is CASSLEGFWTEAFF. The CDR3 DNA reads as TGTGCCAGCAGTCTCGAGGGGTTCTGGACTGAAGCTTTCTTT.

This chain connects TRBV29-1 to TRBJ1-1, with no clear D. This CDR3 has 13 residues. The V and J ends lost 5 bases and 1 base respectively, with 11 bases between them. In germline, CDR1 is SQVTM, CDR2 ANQGSEA. CDR3 loop: CSVRQLPNTEAFF. In DNA, the CDR3 is TGCAGCGTTCGTCAGCTTCCGAACACTGAAGCTTTCTTT.

The chain recombines TRBV20-1 with TRBJ2-7, with 11 nucleotides matching TRBD2. The ends lost 3 bases at V and 6 bases at J; junction bases unmatched: 1. Germline CDR1 reads DFQATT; CDR2 reads SNEGSKA (reference sequence). The CDR3 sequence is 12 residues long. CDR3 DNA: TGCAGTGCTAGTCTAGCGGGGGGCGAGCAGTACTTC. Translation gives CSASLAGGEQYF.

This sequence joins TRBV5-1 and TRBJ2-1; 9 nucleotides align to TRBD2. The CDR3 spans 14 residues. Germline values: CDR1 SGHRS, CDR2 YFSETQ. The V segment lost 4 bases and the J segment 4 bases; nucleotides outside the gene matches: 3. The chain's CDR3 is CASSRTSEYNEQFF. CDR3 in DNA: TGCGCCAGCAGCAGGACTAGCGAATACAATGAGCAGTTCTTC.

The chain employs TRBV27 and TRBJ2-7, with D tentatively TRBD2 (5 bases). Trimming took off 1 base at V and 3 bases at J, with 10 bases between the two ends. The CDR3 is 14 residues long. Germline V CDR1 and CDR2: MNHEY, SMNVEV (reference sequence). The CDR3 DNA reads as TGTGCCAGCAGTTTATACCGGGGATACTACGAGCAGTACTTC. Amino acid sequence: CASSLYRGYYEQYF.

This sequence joins TRBV19 and TRBJ2-2; TRBD1 might be the D (6 bases). Deletions cut 3 bases from V and 5 bases from J, with 13 bases between. Germline V gene data show CDR1 as LNHDA and CDR2 as SQIVND (reference sequence). This CDR3 has 15 amino acids. The CDR3 region is CASSIPARGTGELFF. The CDR3 DNA follows: TGTGCCAGTAGTATCCCGGCCAGGGGTACCGGGGAGCTGTTTTTT.

The chain recombines TRBV6-5 with TRBJ2-4, with TRBD1 as a possible D gene (6 bases). CDR3 size: 14 residues. Germline CDR1 reads MNHEY; CDR2 reads SVGAGI. Trimming left V 5 bases short and J 4 bases short, with 12 bases between. As DNA, the CDR3 is TGTGCCAGCAGTACGAGGACAGCGAAAAACATTCAGTACTTC. Protein sequence: CASSTRTAKNIQYF.

The V and J genes are TRBV5-5 and TRBJ1-1; TRBD1 is a possible D gene (6 bases). The V gene's germline CDR1 is SGHKS and CDR2 YYEKEE (reference sequence). The CDR3 sequence is 14 residues long. Trimming removed 0 bases from V and 6 bases from J, with 12 bases in between. The CDR3 DNA follows: TGTGCCAGCAGCTTGGCCACAGGGTCGGCTGAAGCTTTCTTT. The encoded protein is CASSLATGSAEAFF.

This chain connects TRBV5-5 to TRBJ2-3, with D possibly being TRBD1 (6 bases). Looked up from germline, CDR1 is SGHKS and CDR2 is YYEKEE (reference sequence). The CDR3 consists of 16 residues. The V gene lost 0 bases and the J gene lost 2 bases, with 13 bases spanning the gap. CDR3 in amino acids: CASSLGFGGPTDTQYF. CDR3 nucleotides: TGTGCCAGCAGCTTGGGGTTTGGGGGCCCCACAGATACGCAGTATTTT.

This rearrangement joins TRBV30 to TRBJ1-4, with D unclear. Germline lookup yields CDR1 GTSNPN and CDR2 SVGIG (reference sequence). V was trimmed by 0 bases and J by 0 bases, leaving 14 bases between them. The length of the CDR3 is 17 residues. The CDR3 reads CAWSVRRTQATNEKLFF. CDR3 sequence (DNA): TGTGCCTGGAGTGTACGAAGGACGCAGGCAACTAATGAAAAACTGTTTTTT.

The chain joins TRBV7-9 to TRBJ2-3; TRBD1 matches 9 bases. Germline CDR1 is SEHNR and CDR2 is FQNEAQ (reference sequence). CDR3 length: 19 amino acids. Trimming at V came to 1 base and at J to 2 bases, leaving 13 bases not matched to a gene. CDR3 region: CASSLGRRMGQGNTDTQYF. The CDR3 DNA is TGTGCCAGCAGCTTAGGACGACGGATGGGACAGGGTAACACAGATACGCAGTATTTT.

The V call is TRBV29-1, the J call TRBJ2-5; possible D gene TRBD1, 6 bases. The CDR3 is made up of 14 amino acids. V was pared by 7 bases and J by 7 bases, with 22 bases between. CDR1 is SQVTM and CDR2 is ANQGSEA in the germline V gene. The CDR3 nucleotides read TGCAGCGCATACTCCGGGACACGATCTGGGACCCAGTACTTC. As protein: CSAYSGTRSGTQYF.

The rearrangement uses TRBV5-1 and TRBJ2-5, with 7 bases that match TRBD2. CDR3 length: 15 amino acids. Losses at the gene ends were 4 bases for V and 5 bases for J; bases not matched to a gene: 11. Germline V gene sequence: CDR1 SGHRS, CDR2 YFSETQ. The CDR3 DNA reads as TGCGCCAGCAGCGGGGGAGCGGGAACCGGGGAGACCCAGTACTTC. This encodes CASSGGAGTGETQYF.